This TCR beta chain was sequenced for a study of T cells in Graves' hyperthyroidism and ophthalmopathy. Study context: Prior to any treatment, at the point of initial diagnosis, peripheral blood was collected.

If no ophthalmopathy progression occurred within 18 months, Graves' hyperthyroidism was stable. This clonotype was observed at least ten times. The CDR3 extends over 16 amino acids. In germline, CDR1 is SGHVS, CDR2 FNYEAQ. V dropped 0 bases and J dropped 4; count of bases not matched to a gene: 5. The CDR3 regions of TCR beta were amplified from RNA transcripts. First-round RT-PCR targeting the TCR CDR3 was performed with the HTBI primer set. MiXCR, run by TCRdb on the multiplex PCR reads, gives a single entry per CDR3 protein. The table lists 750,000 to 950,000 distinct CDR3 sequences, about 38% of them singletons.

The sequencing input was blood. This TCR was recovered from a man younger than 35 with Graves' hyperthyroidism. The rearrangement links TRBV7-6 to TRBJ2-5; 10 bases line up with TRBD2. The CDR3 is CASSLAASGRGETQYF. The CDR3 nucleotides read TGTGCCAGCAGCTTAGCGGCTAGCGGGAGAGGAGAGACCCAGTACTTC.